The entry below describes one TCR beta chain. With 0 bases clipped from V and 6 bases from J, the junction kept 13 bases outside the gene matches. Germline CDR1 reads SGHNT; CDR2 reads YYREEE (reference sequence). The length of the CDR3 is 17 residues. The sample belongs to a study of cytomegalovirus exposure and HLA in healthy donors. It was with 60 Vbeta and 13 Jbeta primers that the PCR ran. Profiling relied on immunoSEQ multiplex PCR, and the TCRdb table lists in-frame clones only, not all of them. The data contain over 85,000 clones, around 76% of them singletons. Source material: PBMCs. This receptor was obtained from a man younger than 45 in good health and CMV-seronegative. The chain joins TRBV5-4 to TRBJ1-2; 8 bases are a match to TRBD1. The CDR3 bases are TGTGCCAGCAGCTTGGAAGGACAGGGCACCCGATGGGATGGCTACACCTTC. It translates to CASSLEGQGTRWDGYTF.